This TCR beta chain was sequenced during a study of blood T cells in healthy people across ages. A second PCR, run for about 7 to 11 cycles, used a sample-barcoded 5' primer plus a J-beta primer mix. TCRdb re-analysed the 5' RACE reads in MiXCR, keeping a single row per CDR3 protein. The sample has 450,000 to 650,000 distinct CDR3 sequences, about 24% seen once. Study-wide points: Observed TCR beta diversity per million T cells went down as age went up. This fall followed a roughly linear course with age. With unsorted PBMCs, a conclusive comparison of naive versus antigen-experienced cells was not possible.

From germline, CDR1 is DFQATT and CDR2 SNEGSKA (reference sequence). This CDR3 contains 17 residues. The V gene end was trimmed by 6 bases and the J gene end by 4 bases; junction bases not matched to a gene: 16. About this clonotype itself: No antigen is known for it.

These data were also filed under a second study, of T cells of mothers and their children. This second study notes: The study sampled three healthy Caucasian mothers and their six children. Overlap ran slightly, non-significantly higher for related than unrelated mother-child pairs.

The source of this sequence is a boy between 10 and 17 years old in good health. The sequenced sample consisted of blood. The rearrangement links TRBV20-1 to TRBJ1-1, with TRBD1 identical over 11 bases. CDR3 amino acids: CSAWGGTGTGGRTEAFF. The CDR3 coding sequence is TGCAGTGCCTGGGGTGGGACAGGGACAGGGGGGCGCACTGAAGCTTTCTTT.